What follows describes a single TCR beta chain. Its antigen is still unknown. This specimen includes other DNA sequences encoding the same CDR3. The data stem from a study of beta chain features in type 1 diabetes. Reverse transcribing all isolated RNA meant expressed TCRB transcripts were sequenced. Generated by immunoSEQ multiplex PCR, the TCRdb table keeps only in-frame clones and is missing some. The table has hundreds of thousands of clones, roughly 13% seen once. Trimming left V 0 bases short and J 2 bases short, with 7 bases between. This CDR3 spans 14 amino acids. Germline V lookup: CDR1 KGHSH, CDR2 LQKENI. The study's findings and limits: For Type 1 diabetes patients, all four CD4+ subsets carried TCRB CDR3s that were moderately but significantly shorter.

Sequencing was performed on naive CD4+ T cells from blood. This TCR was recovered from a man aged 18 to 29 with type 1 diabetes. This chain joins TRBV18 and TRBJ1-2; no firm D call. CDR3 bases: TGTGCCAGCTCACCACCGGGCGGGAACTATGGCTACACCTTC. Protein sequence: CASSPPGGNYGYTF.